This TCR beta chain was captured in a study of shared clonotypes between healthy human individuals. V lost 1 base and J lost 1, with 6 bases in between. This CDR3 has 14 amino acids. Germline lookup yields CDR1 MNHEY and CDR2 SMNVEV (reference sequence). The assay was immunoSEQ multiplex PCR, and TCRdb's table has in-frame clones only and misses some. Of around 2.5 million clones listed, roughly 93% were seen once; the top ten hold approximately 0.37%. The V gene is TRBV27, the J gene TRBJ2-3, with D unresolved. The sequencing input was naive CD4+ T cells from PBMCs. The subset: CD45RA+ positively selected. This sequence was found in a man aged 18 to 30 in good health. Some clones in this sample may be carry-over from other donors' samples. This CDR3 reads CASSLLSRTDTQYF. Written as DNA, the CDR3 is TGTGCCAGCAGTTTATTATCCCGCACAGATACGCAGTATTTT.